This T cell receptor beta chain was recovered during a study of T cell responses to AZD1222 COVID-19 vaccine. The germline V and J ends were trimmed by 5 bases and 0 bases, with 6 bases remaining between them. The CDR3 contains 13 residues. Germline V CDR1 and CDR2: KGHDR, SFDVKD. TCRdb's copy holds only in-frame clones and misses some; the assay was immunoSEQ multiplex PCR. The sample shows 84,000 or so clones, 90% of them seen only once. Pooled in the analysis were second doses at about 4 or about 12 weeks. V and J are TRBV24-1 and TRBJ1-1, with D tentatively TRBD1 (5 bases). The receptor was derived from an adult who received the AZD1222 COVID-19 vaccine. The starting material was peripheral blood, obtained 28 days after the second AZD1222 dose. CDR3 sequence reads: CATSGQLNTEAFF. DNA of the CDR3: TGTGCCACCAGTGGACAGTTGAACACTGAAGCTTTCTTT.